This section outlines one T cell receptor (beta chain) sequence together with its context. Its cognate antigen is unknown. The treatment is: oral pan-JAK inhibitor, 5-10 mg twice daily. Following extraction, RNA underwent reverse transcription to cDNA, which served as the sequencing template. Some clones are missing from TCRdb's copy, which holds only in-frame ones; the method was immunoSEQ multiplex PCR. The sample consists of 90,000 to 120,000 clones, 84% of them appearing once. These data come from a study of CD8+ T cells in alopecia areata. Broader study findings: Many expanded lesional clones persisted in scalp and blood during tofacitinib treatment. Both scalp clonality and the expanded CD8+ clones among the top 100 showed a significant decrease with tofacitinib.

Trimming shortened V by 1 base and J by 6 bases, and 1 base separated the two germline ends. Per germline, CDR1 SGHDT and CDR2 YYEEEE. The length of the CDR3 is 11 residues. V and J are TRBV5-6 and TRBJ2-2; D gene ambiguous. Sequencing used CD8+ T cells sorted from blood, obtained at week 24, from a patient treated with tofacitinib. This TCR came from a human donor with alopecia areata. The CDR3 protein is CASSLSGELFF. The CDR3 nucleotides read TGTGCCAGCAGCTTGTCCGGGGAGCTGTTTTTT.